Listed below are T cell receptor beta chains from one sample, sequenced in a study of blood T cell repertoires in COVID-19. The protocol was immunoSEQ multiplex PCR, while the TCRdb copy is restricted to in-frame clones and leaves out a portion. Seen here are 110,000 or so clones, over 65% observed once, and the top ten hold about 8.5%. The sequenced sample was peripheral blood. The receptors stem from a woman between 40 and 55 years old with acute or convalescent COVID-19. CDR3s include the opening cysteine and the closing phenylalanine or tryptophan. D genes are given only for firm matches. Clone size appears in some rows only: once, few, many, or a class for an expanded clone.

d_gene,j_gene,abundance,v_gene,CDR3nt,CDR3aa
TRBD1,TRBJ2-7,-,TRBV7-2,TGTGCCAGCAGCTCCATAAGGTCCGGGACAGGGGGGCCCGAGCAGTACTTC,CASSSIRSGTGGPEQYF
-,TRBJ1-2,-,TRBV30,TGTGCCTGGAGTGTTGGAGGGGTCTATGGCTACACCTTC,CAWSVGGVYGYTF
-,TRBJ1-6,-,TRBV19,TGTGCCAGTAGTATCGATAGCTCCTATAATTCACCCCTCCACTTT,CASSIDSSYNSPLHF
-,TRBJ1-3,-,TRBV2,TGTGCCAGCGGAAGGGGGAAGGACACCATATATTTT,CASGRGKDTIYF
-,TRBJ1-2,-,TRBV29-1,TGCAGCCACTTCGATAATAGTGGCTACACCTTC,CSHFDNSGYTF
-,TRBJ1-2,-,TRBV3-1/TRBV3-2,TGTGCCAGCAGCTTCCGGGACAAAGAAGGCTACACCTTC,CASSFRDKEGYTF
TRBD1,TRBJ2-1,-,TRBV19,TGTGCCAGTAGTATCTACAGGGGGAAGGGCAATGAGCAGTTCTTC,CASSIYRGKGNEQFF
-,TRBJ2-3,-,TRBV7-6,TGTGCCAGCAGCTTAGTTGAGCTGAGCACAGATACGCAGTATTTT,CASSLVELSTDTQYF
TRBD2,TRBJ2-7,-,TRBV6-5,TGTGCCAGCAGCCCCGAGGGACTAGCGGGCCACGAGCAGTACTTC,CASSPEGLAGHEQYF
-,TRBJ2-1,-,TRBV7-9,TGTGCCAGCTTCCTCTGGGGGGTCTACAATGAGCAGTTCTTC,CASFLWGVYNEQFF
-,TRBJ1-1,-,TRBV2,TGTGCCAGCAGACTTGGAGGGCTTGAAGCTTTCTTT,CASRLGGLEAFF
TRBD1,TRBJ1-1,once,TRBV6-5,TGTGCCAGCAGTTATAGTACAAATAACAGGGGCACTGAAGCTTTCTTT,CASSYSTNNRGTEAFF
TRBD2,TRBJ2-3,-,TRBV6-2/TRBV6-3,TGTGCCAGCAGTTACGGAGGACTAGCGGGGGGCTACACAGATACGCAGTATTTT,CASSYGGLAGGYTDTQYF
-,TRBJ1-2,-,TRBV5-8,TGTGCCAGCAGTTTTCAAGCCAGGGGTCTCTATGGCTACACCTTC,CASSFQARGLYGYTF
TRBD1,TRBJ2-7,few,TRBV4-1,TGCGCCAGCAGCACGGGACAGGGGACCTACGAGCAGTACTTC,CASSTGQGTYEQYF
TRBD2,TRBJ2-7,-,TRBV19,TGTGCCAGTAGTATCAGCACTAGCGGAACCTACGAGCAGTACTTC,CASSISTSGTYEQYF
TRBD1,TRBJ1-1,-,TRBV29-1,TGCAGCGCCCGGGACAGGGGGCGGGTTGAAGCTTTCTTT,CSARDRGRVEAFF
TRBD1,TRBJ1-2,-,TRBV6-5,TGTGCCAGCAGTTACCTCAGCGGACAGGGGACCTATGGCTACACCTTC,CASSYLSGQGTYGYTF
TRBD1,TRBJ1-1,few,TRBV5-4,TGTGCCAGCAGCTTCTTTAGGGACAGCAACACTGAAGCTTTCTTT,CASSFFRDSNTEAFF
TRBD1,TRBJ1-6,-,TRBV5-1,TGCGCCAGCAGCTTTGGACAGGGCAGAACACCCCTCCACTTT,CASSFGQGRTPLHF
TRBD1,TRBJ1-4,once,TRBV9,TGTGCCAGCAGCGCAGACCCGGGACAGGGGGCTGAAAAACTGTTTTTT,CASSADPGQGAEKLFF
TRBD1,TRBJ2-2,-,TRBV5-1,TGCGCCAGCAGCTTACACATCCCAGGGGGCACCGGGGAGCTGTTTTTT,CASSLHIPGGTGELFF
TRBD2,TRBJ2-3,-,TRBV5-6,TGTGCCAGCAGCGCTAGGACGGGGGGGCTTACAGATACGCAGTATTTT,CASSARTGGLTDTQYF
TRBD1,TRBJ1-2,-,TRBV19,TGTGCCAGTAGTACCTCTGGGACAGCCGAACAGGGCTACACCTTC,CASSTSGTAEQGYTF
-,TRBJ2-7,-,TRBV9,TGTGCCAGCAGCGTAGCGGCCGACTGGGGCGGAGAGCAGTACTTC,CASSVAADWGGEQYF
-,TRBJ1-5,-,TRBV7-2,TGTGCCAGCAGCCCCACCGGACAGACCAATCAGCCCCAGCATTTT,CASSPTGQTNQPQHF
TRBD1,TRBJ1-2,-,TRBV30,TGTGCCTTCTCCAGGGGGAGGAACTATGGCTACACCTTC,CAFSRGRNYGYTF
-,TRBJ2-7,-,TRBV10-3,TGTGCCATCAGTGATCGGGACGAGCAGTACTTC,CAISDRDEQYF
TRBD1,TRBJ2-7,-,TRBV5-1,TGCGCCAGCAGCTTGTTCCCGGGACAGGGTACCTACGAGCAGTACTTC,CASSLFPGQGTYEQYF
TRBD1,TRBJ1-3,-,TRBV5-8,TGTGCCAGCAGCTGGAGTTTGGGACAGGGAAGGACCATATATTTT,CASSWSLGQGRTIYF
TRBD1,TRBJ1-3,-,TRBV19,TGTGCCGCCTCTTCCAGGGGGCTCGCTGGAAACACCATATATTTT,CAASSRGLAGNTIYF